This T cell receptor beta chain was documented in a study of control samples from healthy donors and cancer patients. Germline V gives CDR1 SGHAT, CDR2 FQNNGV. Trimming cost V 3 bases and J 6 bases, with 9 bases left between them. CDR3 length equals 14 residues. Sequencing was performed with immunoSEQ multiplex PCR; in TCRdb, only in-frame clones are kept and a portion is missing. This sample carries about 100,000 clones, 87% of them seen once, and the ten largest clones take over 15%. The specimen was blood. This receptor was obtained from a woman between 50 and 59 years old in good health. The chain links TRBV11-2 to TRBJ1-6; D uncertain. The CDR3 reads CASSFIQPNSPLHF. As DNA, the CDR3 is TGTGCCAGCAGCTTCATACAGCCTAATTCACCCCTCCACTTT.